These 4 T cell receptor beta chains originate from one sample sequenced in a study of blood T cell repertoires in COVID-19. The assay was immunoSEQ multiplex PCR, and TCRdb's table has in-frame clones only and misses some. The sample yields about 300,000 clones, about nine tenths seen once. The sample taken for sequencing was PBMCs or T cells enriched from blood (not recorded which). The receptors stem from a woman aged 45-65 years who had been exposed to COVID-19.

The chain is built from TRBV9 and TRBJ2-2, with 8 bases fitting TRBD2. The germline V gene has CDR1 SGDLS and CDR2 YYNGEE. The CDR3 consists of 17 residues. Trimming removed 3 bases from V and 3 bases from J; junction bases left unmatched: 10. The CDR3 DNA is TGTGCCAGCAGCGCTAGTTGGGCGGGGGGCTACACCGGGGAGCTGTTTTTT. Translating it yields CASSASWAGGYTGELFF.

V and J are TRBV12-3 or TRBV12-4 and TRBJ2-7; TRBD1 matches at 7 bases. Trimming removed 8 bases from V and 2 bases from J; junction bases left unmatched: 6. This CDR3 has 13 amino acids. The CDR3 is CASYQTGTYEQYF. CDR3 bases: TGTGCCAGCTATCAGACAGGGACCTACGAGCAGTACTTC.

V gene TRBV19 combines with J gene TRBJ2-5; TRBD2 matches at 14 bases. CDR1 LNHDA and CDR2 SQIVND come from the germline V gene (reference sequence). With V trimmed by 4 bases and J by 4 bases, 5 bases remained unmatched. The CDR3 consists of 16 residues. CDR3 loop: CASSRGLAGGGETQYF. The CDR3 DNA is TGTGCCAGTAGTAGAGGACTAGCGGGGGGCGGAGAGACCCAGTACTTC.

CDR3 sequence reads: CASSPVRGNQPQHF. The CDR3 DNA reads as TGTGCCAGCAGCCCGGTTAGGGGAAATCAGCCCCAGCATTTT. The chain recombines TRBV28 with TRBJ1-5, with D perhaps TRBD1 (5 bases). This CDR3 has 14 residues. Germline values: CDR1 MDHEN, CDR2 SYDVKM. Trimming removed 6 bases from V and 4 bases from J, with 13 bases in between.